The T cell receptor (beta chain) described here comes from a study of spatial heterogeneity in lung cancer. In the study overall: Consistent detection of more beta-chain than alpha-chain sequences was observed. Every unique TCR and UMI combination, on average, appeared more than ten times in raw reads.

Described time point: sample taken at primary tumor resection. The input material, whole RNA from tumor, nontumor lung or frozen PBMC, was sequenced unsorted. TCR cDNA molecules each had a unique molecular identifier. TCRdb fed the 5' RACE reads into MiXCR, producing one record per CDR3 protein. The sample carries almost 75,000 distinct CDR3 sequences, about an eighth recorded once. A word on this clonotype: Its antigen is currently unknown. An end of the junction differs from the germline gene, which may be a read error.

Germline loops: CDR1 LGHDT, CDR2 YNNKEL (reference sequence). The CDR3 is 14 amino acids. Points from the study as a whole: At resection, ubiquitous expanded tumor TCRs appeared in blood more than at follow-up.

V gene TRBV3-1 combines with J gene TRBJ2-7, with 8 positions matching TRBD1. The sequence was collected from a male donor with early-stage non-small cell lung cancer. The starting material was PBMCs, obtained at surgery. The CDR3 sequence: CASSQSTGAHELYF. The DNA of the CDR3 is TGTGCCAGCAGCCAATCGACAGGGGCCCACGAGCTGTACTTC.